The 22 T cell receptor beta chains reported below all come from one sample, sequenced in a study of cytomegalovirus exposure and HLA in healthy donors. The assay was immunoSEQ multiplex PCR, and TCRdb's table has in-frame clones only and misses some. This sample carries 300,000 to 450,000 clones, roughly 85% of them seen once, and the ten largest clones take under 0.9%. Material for sequencing was PBMCs. These receptors originate from a woman aged 18-35 years in good health and CMV-seronegative.

The gene calls are TRBV27 and TRBJ2-2; 11 positions agree with TRBD2. The ends lost 7 bases at V and 7 bases at J; junction bases unmatched: 5. The CDR3 sequence is 14 residues long. Per germline, CDR1 MNHEY and CDR2 SMNVEV (reference sequence). The CDR3 sequence is CASMTSGTSGELFF. CDR3 in DNA: TGTGCCAGCATGACTAGCGGGACTAGCGGGGAGCTGTTTTTT.

This sequence joins TRBV28 and TRBJ2-3; 7 bases fit TRBD2. The germline CDR1 and CDR2 sequences are MDHEN and SYDVKM. The CDR3 sequence is 15 residues long. The V and J ends lost 5 bases and 2 bases, in that order; junction bases with no gene match: 7. CDR3 sequence reads: CASSPSGENTDTQYF. The CDR3, as DNA: TGTGCCAGCAGTCCAAGCGGGGAGAACACAGATACGCAGTATTTT.

CDR3 protein: CASRLAGENYEQYF. CDR3 nucleotide sequence: TGTGCCAGCCGACTAGCGGGGGAAAACTACGAGCAGTACTTC. The V call is TRBV5-4, the J call TRBJ2-7; 12 bases align to TRBD2. V was clipped by 7 bases and J by 3 bases; unmatched bases: 5. Germline values: CDR1 SGHNT, CDR2 YYREEE (reference sequence). The CDR3 extends over 14 amino acids.

Only one count was recorded for this clone. The chain combines TRBV18 with TRBJ2-7, with D possibly TRBD1 on 5 matching bases. Germline assignment: CDR1 KGHSH and CDR2 LQKENI. The length of the CDR3 is 13 residues. V shed 3 bases and J shed 6 bases, with 12 bases lying between them. CDR3 sequence reads: CASSPLETAEQYF. DNA of the CDR3: TGTGCCAGCTCACCCCTAGAGACAGCCGAGCAGTACTTC.

This rearrangement joins TRBV30 to TRBJ1-3; D not resolved. Trimming stripped 2 bases from V and 4 bases from J, with 15 bases between. Germline-derived CDR1 and CDR2 are GTSNPN and SVGIG (reference sequence). The CDR3 has 15 residues. The DNA for the CDR3 is TGTGCCTGGAGTCCCGGGAGCGGACGCGGAAACACCATATATTTT. This codes for CAWSPGSGRGNTIYF.

The chain couples TRBV7-9 to TRBJ1-2, with D possibly matching TRBD1 (6 bases). Germline lookup yields CDR1 SEHNR and CDR2 FQNEAQ (reference sequence). The V end was cut by 7 bases, the J end by 2 bases, with 14 bases between. The CDR3 contains 14 residues. CDR3 amino acids: CASTSSTGNYGYTF. CDR3 sequence (DNA): TGTGCCAGCACCAGTTCGACAGGAAACTATGGCTACACCTTC.

The chain carries TRBV7-9 and TRBJ1-2; 9 bases are a match to TRBD1. CDR1 SEHNR and CDR2 FQNEAQ come from the germline V gene (reference sequence). The J segment lost 6 bases and the V segment lost 1 base, leaving 3 bases of the junction unmatched. This CDR3 spans 14 amino acids. CDR3 DNA: TGTGCCAGCAGCTTAGGGCGGACAGGGGATGGCTACACCTTC. Residues: CASSLGRTGDGYTF.

The CDR3 nucleotides read TGTGCCGGTCAAGGCGGGGGCGCGGCCATCCACGAGCAGTACTTC. It translates to CAGQGGGAAIHEQYF. The V gene is TRBV28, the J gene TRBJ2-7; TRBD2 is a possible D gene (7 bases). This CDR3 has 15 residues. V shed 11 bases and J shed 5 bases, with 25 bases lying between them. The germline CDR1 and CDR2 sequences are MDHEN and SYDVKM.

The chain is built from TRBV4-1 and TRBJ2-3; a weak D match, TRBD2 (7 bases). CDR3 length: 13 residues. Per germline, CDR1 MGHRA and CDR2 YSYEKL. With 0 bases removed from V and 10 bases from J, the gap between germline ends came to 11 bases. CDR3 DNA sequence: TGCGCCAGCAGCCAAGATCCCGGGGGGCCGCAGTATTTT. The encoded protein is CASSQDPGGPQYF.

The V and J genes are TRBV27 and TRBJ2-1; possibly TRBD2 for D (6 bases). The V and J ends lost 8 bases and 8 bases respectively, with 13 bases between them. CDR1 is MNHEY and CDR2 is SMNVEV in the germline V gene (reference sequence). This CDR3 spans 12 amino acids. The DNA of the CDR3 is TGTGCCAGCGGACTAAATCGGGATGAGCAGTTCTTC. Translated, it gives CASGLNRDEQFF.

This clone occurred a few times. The chain has TRBV6-5 and TRBJ1-6; no clear D. V dropped 2 bases and J dropped 5 bases, with 13 bases sitting between them. CDR1 is MNHEY and CDR2 is SVGAGI in the germline V gene. The CDR3 consists of 16 residues. The CDR3 DNA sequence: TGTGCCAGCAGTTACCTCCAGATGCCCAATAATTCACCCCTCCACTTT. Amino acid sequence: CASSYLQMPNNSPLHF.

The sample holds one count of this clone. The chain recombines TRBV30 with TRBJ2-2, with 9 nucleotides matching TRBD1. This CDR3 has 14 residues. The ends lost 5 bases at V and 5 bases at J; junction bases unmatched: 6. Germline V gene data show CDR1 as GTSNPN and CDR2 as SVGIG (reference sequence). CDR3 protein: CAWRSQGATGELFF. CDR3 DNA sequence: TGTGCCTGGCGCTCACAGGGGGCAACCGGGGAGCTGTTTTTT.

The chain recombines TRBV27 with TRBJ1-4; perhaps TRBD1 as D (5 bases). The V gene lost 2 bases and the J gene lost 5 bases, with 9 bases spanning the gap. In germline, CDR1 is MNHEY, CDR2 SMNVEV (reference sequence). The CDR3 loop spans 14 amino acids. The CDR3 sequence: CASSLAQANEKLFF. The CDR3 DNA is TGTGCCAGCAGTTTAGCACAGGCAAATGAAAAACTGTTTTTT.

This sequence joins TRBV19 and TRBJ2-7; the match to TRBD1 covers 7 bases. The CDR3 covers 15 residues. Trimming removed 1 base from V and 5 bases from J; junction bases left unmatched: 8. Germline V lookup: CDR1 LNHDA, CDR2 SQIVND (reference sequence). CDR3 loop: CASSIATGFGHEQYF. The CDR3 DNA reads TGTGCCAGTAGTATAGCGACAGGGTTTGGCCACGAGCAGTACTTC.

The chain recombines TRBV5-4 with TRBJ2-3, with D perhaps TRBD2 (5 bases). V was cut by 4 bases and J by 3 bases, with 12 bases left in between. Looked up from germline, CDR1 is SGHNT and CDR2 is YYREEE (reference sequence). This CDR3 comprises 14 residues. The chain's CDR3 is CASSLTRGTDTQYF. The DNA for the CDR3 is TGTGCCAGCAGCCTGACCCGGGGAACAGATACGCAGTATTTT.

Concerning this clone: One end of the junction does not line up with germline, which may come from a read error. V and J are TRBV29-1 and TRBJ1-2, with D possibly matching TRBD1 (5 bases). There are 9 residues in the CDR3. CDR1 and CDR2 from the germline V gene are SQVTM and ANQGSEA. The CDR3 sequence is CSVETDGSF. CDR3 DNA sequence: TGCAGCGTGGAGACAGACGGATCGTTC.

This clone has just a few counts. The chain carries TRBV18 and TRBJ2-7; 8 bases fit TRBD1. Germline loops: CDR1 KGHSH, CDR2 LQKENI. Germline trimming cut 4 bases from V and 1 base from J; bases unmatched to any gene: 6. This CDR3 is 15 amino acids long. The CDR3 sequence: CASSRSDRGSYEQYF. The CDR3 DNA sequence: TGTGCCAGCTCACGTTCCGACAGGGGATCCTACGAGCAGTACTTC.

V and J are TRBV5-4 and TRBJ2-7; 8 bases agree with TRBD2. V was clipped by 0 bases and J by 3 bases; unmatched bases: 5. The germline gives CDR1 SGHNT, CDR2 YYREEE (reference sequence). This CDR3 spans 15 amino acids. The DNA for the CDR3 is TGTGCCAGCAGCTTGGGGGTGACTAGCGACTACGAGCAGTACTTC. It yields the protein CASSLGVTSDYEQYF.

The J gene is TRBJ2-7, the V gene TRBV7-8; perhaps TRBD1 as D (5 bases). V gave up 8 bases and J gave up 6 bases, with 14 bases separating them. This CDR3 is 12 amino acids long. Germline CDR1 is SGHVS and CDR2 is FQNEAQ. The CDR3 nucleotides are TGTGCCAGCCGCTCCTGGGGCTCCGAGCAGTACTTC. It specifies CASRSWGSEQYF.

The CDR3 DNA follows: TGTGCCAGCAGACAAAGGACAGGGATTTCCTACGAGCAGTACTTC. Its translation is CASRQRTGISYEQYF. V and J are TRBV28 and TRBJ2-7, with 8 bases that match TRBD1. V shed 6 bases and J 1 base; nucleotides not matched to a gene: 8. The CDR3 consists of 15 residues. Germline V lookup: CDR1 MDHEN, CDR2 SYDVKM.

This clone was seen only once. This chain links TRBV9 with TRBJ2-5; a weak D match, TRBD2 (7 bases). The germline gives CDR1 SGDLS, CDR2 YYNGEE. Trimming cost V 8 bases and J 5 bases, with 16 bases left between them. This CDR3 region has 13 residues. CDR3 DNA: TGTGCCAGTACCGCGGGGGCGGGGGAGACCCAGTACTTC. It encodes CASTAGAGETQYF.

In regard to this clone: The same CDR3 can be traced to other DNA sequences in this sample. The V and J genes are TRBV5-1 and TRBJ2-1, with 8 nucleotides matching TRBD1. Unmatched junction bases numbered 4, after V lost 4 bases and J lost 1 base. The CDR3 spans 15 residues. Looked up from germline, CDR1 is SGHRS and CDR2 is YFSETQ. The CDR3 coding sequence is TGCGCCAGCAGCCCCGGACAGGGTTCCTACAATGAGCAGTTCTTC. Its translation: CASSPGQGSYNEQFF.